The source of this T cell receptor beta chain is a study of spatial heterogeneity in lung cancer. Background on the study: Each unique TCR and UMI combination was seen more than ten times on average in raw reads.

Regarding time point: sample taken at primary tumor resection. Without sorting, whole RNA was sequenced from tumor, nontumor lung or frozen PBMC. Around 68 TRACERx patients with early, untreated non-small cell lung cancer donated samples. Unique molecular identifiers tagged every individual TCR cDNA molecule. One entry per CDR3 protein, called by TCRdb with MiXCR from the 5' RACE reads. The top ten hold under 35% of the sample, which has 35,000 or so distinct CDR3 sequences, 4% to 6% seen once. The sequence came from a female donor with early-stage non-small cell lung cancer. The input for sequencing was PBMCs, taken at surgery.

The DNA of the CDR3 is TGTGCCAGCAGCCTTTACGGTGGGAATTCACCCCTCCACTTT. Translation gives CASSLYGGNSPLHF. V usage is TRBV7-9 and J usage is TRBJ1-6; D is ambiguous. Germline V gene sequence: CDR1 SEHNR, CDR2 FQNEAQ (reference sequence). Trimming took 5 bases from V and 7 from J, leaving 12 bases between them. CDR3 size: 14 residues.